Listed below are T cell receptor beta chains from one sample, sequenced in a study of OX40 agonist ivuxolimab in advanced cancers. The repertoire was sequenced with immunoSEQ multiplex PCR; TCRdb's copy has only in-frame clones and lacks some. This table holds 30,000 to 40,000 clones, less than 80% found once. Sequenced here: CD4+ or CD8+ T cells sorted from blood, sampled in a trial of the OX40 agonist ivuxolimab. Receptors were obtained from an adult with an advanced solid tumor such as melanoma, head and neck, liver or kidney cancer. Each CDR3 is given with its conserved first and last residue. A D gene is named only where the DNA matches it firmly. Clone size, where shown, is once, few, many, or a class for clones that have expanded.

CDR3aa: CASSLVGFSYEQYF; CDR3nt: TGTGCCAGCAGCTTAGTCGGGTTCTCCTACGAGCAGTACTTC; j_gene: TRBJ2-7; v_gene: TRBV7-8; d_gene: -; abundance: -
CDR3aa: CAISYSGTSGIYNEQFF; CDR3nt: TGTGCCATCAGTTACTCCGGGACTAGCGGCATTTACAATGAGCAGTTCTTC; j_gene: TRBJ2-1; v_gene: TRBV10-3; d_gene: TRBD2; abundance: few
CDR3aa: CASHGGTATNEKLFF; CDR3nt: TGTGCCAGCCATGGGGGCACGGCAACTAATGAAAAACTGTTTTTT; j_gene: TRBJ1-4; v_gene: TRBV6-1; d_gene: -; abundance: -
CDR3aa: CASTQGKTNYGYTF; CDR3nt: TGTGCCAGCACACAGGGCAAGACGAACTATGGCTACACCTTC; j_gene: TRBJ1-2; v_gene: TRBV28; d_gene: -; abundance: -
CDR3aa: CAWSRRDRTLYGYTF; CDR3nt: TGTGCCTGGAGTAGAAGGGACAGGACCCTTTATGGCTACACCTTC; j_gene: TRBJ1-2; v_gene: TRBV30; d_gene: TRBD1; abundance: -
CDR3aa: CASTYWNTGELFF; CDR3nt: TGTGCCAGCACTTATTGGAACACCGGGGAGCTGTTTTTT; j_gene: TRBJ2-2; v_gene: TRBV9; d_gene: -; abundance: -
CDR3aa: CASSEFVGRYYEQFF; CDR3nt: TGTGCCAGCAGTGAATTTGTAGGTCGGTACTATGAGCAGTTCTTC; j_gene: TRBJ2-1; v_gene: TRBV25-1; d_gene: -; abundance: -
CDR3aa: CAWTVRGGLEQYF; CDR3nt: TGTGCCTGGACTGTGAGGGGGGGCCTCGAGCAGTACTTC; j_gene: TRBJ2-7; v_gene: TRBV30; d_gene: -; abundance: -
CDR3aa: CASSQNRGNNSPLHF; CDR3nt: TGTGCCAGCAGTCAAAACAGGGGGAACAATTCACCCCTCCACTTT; j_gene: TRBJ1-6; v_gene: TRBV27; d_gene: TRBD1; abundance: -
CDR3aa: CASSYWGNYGYTF; CDR3nt: TGTGCCAGCAGTTACTGGGGGAACTATGGCTACACCTTC; j_gene: TRBJ1-2; v_gene: TRBV6-5; d_gene: -; abundance: -
CDR3aa: CSAGYSNQPQHF; CDR3nt: TGCAGTGCCGGTTATAGCAATCAGCCCCAGCATTTT; j_gene: TRBJ1-5; v_gene: TRBV29-1; d_gene: -; abundance: few
CDR3aa: CASSSLSGGETQYF; CDR3nt: TGTGCCAGCAGTTCCCTTAGCGGGGGTGAGACCCAGTACTTC; j_gene: TRBJ2-5; v_gene: TRBV27; d_gene: TRBD2; abundance: -
CDR3aa: CASSRPDRTNTEAFF; CDR3nt: TGTGCCAGTAGTCGACCCGACAGGACGAACACTGAAGCTTTCTTT; j_gene: TRBJ1-1; v_gene: TRBV19; d_gene: -; abundance: -
CDR3aa: CASSLSGPPYEQYF; CDR3nt: TGTGCCAGCAGTTTATCAGGGCCCCCCTACGAGCAGTACTTC; j_gene: TRBJ2-7; v_gene: TRBV27; d_gene: -; abundance: -
CDR3aa: CASTSNQNQPQHF; CDR3nt: TGTGCCAGTACCTCAAATCAGAATCAGCCCCAGCATTTT; j_gene: TRBJ1-5; v_gene: TRBV19; d_gene: -; abundance: few
CDR3aa: CASSLVGTDTQYF; CDR3nt: TGCGCCAGCAGCTTGGTCGGGACAGATACGCAGTATTTT; j_gene: TRBJ2-3; v_gene: TRBV5-1; d_gene: -; abundance: -
CDR3aa: CASRGGEWDSPLHF; CDR3nt: TGTGCCAGCAGGGGGGGGGAGTGGGATTCACCCCTCCACTTT; j_gene: TRBJ1-6; v_gene: TRBV6-5; d_gene: -; abundance: -
CDR3aa: CASSYSGQGAVWNEKLFF; CDR3nt: TGTGCCAGCAGCTACTCAGGGCAGGGGGCCGTTTGGAATGAAAAACTGTTTTTT; j_gene: TRBJ1-4; v_gene: TRBV5-4; d_gene: TRBD1; abundance: -
CDR3aa: CASSLSAGQPQHF; CDR3nt: TGTGCCAGCAGCTTATCGGCGGGTCAGCCCCAGCATTTT; j_gene: TRBJ1-5; v_gene: TRBV7-2; d_gene: -; abundance: once
CDR3aa: CASSDLSGGAFGRTDTQYF; CDR3nt: TGTGCCAGCAGTGATCTTAGCGGGGGGGCCTTTGGACGCACAGATACGCAGTATTTT; j_gene: TRBJ2-3; v_gene: TRBV6-1; d_gene: TRBD2; abundance: -
CDR3aa: CASSLGGRGETQYF; CDR3nt: TGTGCCAGCAGCTTAGGGGGGCGCGGCGAGACCCAGTACTTC; j_gene: TRBJ2-5; v_gene: TRBV5-6; d_gene: -; abundance: once
CDR3aa: CAWGRGGLGGETQYF; CDR3nt: TGTGCCTGGGGCAGGGGTGGTCTCGGAGGAGAGACCCAGTACTTC; j_gene: TRBJ2-5; v_gene: TRBV30; d_gene: -; abundance: -
CDR3aa: CASSIGGLGTEAFF; CDR3nt: TGTGCCAGTAGTATCGGGGGGCTGGGCACTGAAGCTTTCTTT; j_gene: TRBJ1-1; v_gene: TRBV19; d_gene: -; abundance: -
CDR3aa: CASSPGTGEGDYGYTF; CDR3nt: TGTGCCAGCAGCCCCGGGACAGGGGAAGGGGACTATGGCTACACCTTC; j_gene: TRBJ1-2; v_gene: TRBV7-9; d_gene: TRBD1; abundance: -
CDR3aa: CASRTVTNYGYTF; CDR3nt: TGTGCCAGCAGGACGGTTACTAACTATGGCTACACCTTC; j_gene: TRBJ1-2; v_gene: TRBV6-5; d_gene: -; abundance: -
CDR3aa: CASSLTGSNQPQHF; CDR3nt: TGTGCCAGCAGCCTGACAGGTAGCAATCAGCCCCAGCATTTT; j_gene: TRBJ1-5; v_gene: TRBV7-8; d_gene: -; abundance: -
CDR3aa: CASSARAGYTDTQYF; CDR3nt: TGTGCCAGCAGCGCCAGAGCGGGGTACACAGATACGCAGTATTTT; j_gene: TRBJ2-3; v_gene: TRBV9; d_gene: TRBD2; abundance: -
CDR3aa: CASSSELVDTQYF; CDR3nt: TGTGCCAGCAGCTCCGAACTAGTTGATACGCAGTATTTT; j_gene: TRBJ2-3; v_gene: TRBV11-2; d_gene: -; abundance: few
CDR3aa: CASRLDPGAVGNTEAFF; CDR3nt: TGTGCCAGCAGGTTGGATCCGGGGGCGGTGGGGAACACTGAAGCTTTCTTT; j_gene: TRBJ1-1; v_gene: TRBV5-6; d_gene: -; abundance: -
CDR3aa: CASSFGLLAGAGYEQYF; CDR3nt: TGTGCCAGCAGCTTTGGGTTACTAGCGGGGGCCGGGTACGAGCAGTACTTC; j_gene: TRBJ2-7; v_gene: TRBV11-3; d_gene: TRBD2; abundance: -
CDR3aa: CSVDSAGVEQYF; CDR3nt: TGCAGCGTTGATTCTGCGGGGGTCGAGCAGTACTTC; j_gene: TRBJ2-7; v_gene: TRBV29-1; d_gene: TRBD2; abundance: -
CDR3aa: CAWSVSVKNSPLHF; CDR3nt: TGTGCCTGGAGTGTATCAGTGAAAAATTCACCCCTCCACTTT; j_gene: TRBJ1-6; v_gene: TRBV30; d_gene: -; abundance: -
CDR3aa: CASSLAPSGGADEQFF; CDR3nt: TGTGCCAGCAGCTTAGCCCCTAGCGGGGGGGCGGATGAGCAGTTCTTC; j_gene: TRBJ2-1; v_gene: TRBV7-9; d_gene: TRBD2; abundance: -
CDR3aa: CASSLVGGGHEQYF; CDR3nt: TGCGCCAGCAGCTTGGTAGGGGGCGGCCACGAGCAGTACTTC; j_gene: TRBJ2-7; v_gene: TRBV5-1; d_gene: TRBD1; abundance: -
CDR3aa: CASSTDRGRSYGYTF; CDR3nt: TGTGCCAGCAGTACCGACAGGGGGCGAAGCTATGGCTACACCTTC; j_gene: TRBJ1-2; v_gene: TRBV6-5; d_gene: TRBD1; abundance: -
CDR3aa: CASRTGQGYGYTF; CDR3nt: TGTGCCAGCAGGACGGGACAGGGCTATGGCTACACCTTC; j_gene: TRBJ1-2; v_gene: TRBV28; d_gene: TRBD1; abundance: few
CDR3aa: CASSSFYGYTF; CDR3nt: TGTGCCAGCAGTTCTTTCTATGGCTACACCTTC; j_gene: TRBJ1-2; v_gene: TRBV6-5; d_gene: -; abundance: -
CDR3aa: CASTGPSGGLYGYTF; CDR3nt: TGTGCCAGCACCGGACCGTCTGGAGGCCTCTATGGCTACACCTTC; j_gene: TRBJ1-2; v_gene: TRBV9; d_gene: -; abundance: -
CDR3aa: CASSWRAGDSTEAFF; CDR3nt: TGTGCCAGCAGCTGGAGGGCTGGTGATAGCACTGAAGCTTTCTTT; j_gene: TRBJ1-1; v_gene: TRBV2; d_gene: -; abundance: -
CDR3aa: CASSVDPTQGQPQHF; CDR3nt: TGTGCCAGCAGCGTTGACCCAACTCAGGGTCAGCCCCAGCATTTT; j_gene: TRBJ1-5; v_gene: TRBV9; d_gene: -; abundance: -
CDR3aa: CASSAWTGTDTQYF; CDR3nt: TGCGCCAGCAGTGCTTGGACAGGGACAGATACGCAGTATTTT; j_gene: TRBJ2-3; v_gene: TRBV10-1; d_gene: TRBD1; abundance: -
CDR3aa: CASSERADVGVQPQHF; CDR3nt: TGTGCCAGCAGTGAAAGGGCGGATGTAGGCGTTCAGCCCCAGCATTTT; j_gene: TRBJ1-5; v_gene: TRBV2; d_gene: -; abundance: -
CDR3aa: CASSTGQGSFSRGYTF; CDR3nt: TGTGCCAGTAGTACAGGACAGGGTAGCTTCTCCCGGGGCTACACCTTC; j_gene: TRBJ1-2; v_gene: TRBV19; d_gene: TRBD1; abundance: few
CDR3aa: CASRPQGRITGELFF; CDR3nt: TGTGCCAGCAGACCACAGGGAAGAATCACCGGGGAGCTGTTTTTT; j_gene: TRBJ2-2; v_gene: TRBV2; d_gene: -; abundance: -
CDR3aa: CASRGRPNTEAFF; CDR3nt: TGTGCCAGCAGGGGTCGACCGAACACTGAAGCTTTCTTT; j_gene: TRBJ1-1; v_gene: TRBV6-5; d_gene: -; abundance: -
CDR3aa: CASSRPPQVQGYGYTF; CDR3nt: TGTGCCAGCAGCCGCCCGCCCCAGGTTCAAGGGTATGGCTACACCTTC; j_gene: TRBJ1-2; v_gene: TRBV5-6; d_gene: -; abundance: -
CDR3aa: CASRRTGSYNEQFF; CDR3nt: TGTGCCAGCAGAAGGACAGGCTCCTACAATGAGCAGTTCTTC; j_gene: TRBJ2-1; v_gene: TRBV7-9; d_gene: TRBD1; abundance: -
CDR3aa: CASSKGGRVGEQYF; CDR3nt: TGTGCCAGTAGTAAGGGCGGCCGAGTAGGGGAGCAGTACTTC; j_gene: TRBJ2-7; v_gene: TRBV19; d_gene: -; abundance: -
CDR3aa: CASSSVGPELNYEQYF; CDR3nt: TGTGCCAGCAGCTCCGTCGGTCCCGAGCTAAACTACGAGCAGTACTTC; j_gene: TRBJ2-7; v_gene: TRBV27; d_gene: -; abundance: -
CDR3aa: CASREGGNYGYTF; CDR3nt: TGTGCCAGCAGGGAGGGGGGGAACTATGGCTACACCTTC; j_gene: TRBJ1-2; v_gene: TRBV2; d_gene: -; abundance: -
CDR3aa: CASSYGTSGYEQYF; CDR3nt: TGTGCCAGCAGTTACGGGACTAGCGGCTACGAGCAGTACTTC; j_gene: TRBJ2-7; v_gene: TRBV6-5; d_gene: TRBD2; abundance: -
CDR3aa: CASSLRSSGGTANTGELFF; CDR3nt: TGTGCCAGCAGCTTAAGGTCTAGCGGGGGGACCGCGAACACCGGGGAGCTGTTTTTT; j_gene: TRBJ2-2; v_gene: TRBV7-6; d_gene: TRBD2; abundance: -
CDR3aa: CASSQDPSGTEAFF; CDR3nt: TGTGCCAGCAGCCAAGATCCCTCAGGTACTGAAGCTTTCTTT; j_gene: TRBJ1-1; v_gene: TRBV4-2; d_gene: -; abundance: -
CDR3aa: CASSLAGQGDEKLFF; CDR3nt: TGTGCCAGCAGCTTAGCCGGGCAGGGCGATGAAAAACTGTTTTTT; j_gene: TRBJ1-4; v_gene: TRBV7-9; d_gene: -; abundance: -
CDR3aa: CASSQVPSGGDTQYF; CDR3nt: TGCGCCAGCAGCCAAGTACCCAGCGGGGGGGATACGCAGTATTTT; j_gene: TRBJ2-3; v_gene: TRBV4-1; d_gene: TRBD2; abundance: once
CDR3aa: CASSLALSGTGNTIYF; CDR3nt: TGCGCCAGCAGCTTGGCCTTGTCAGGGACTGGAAACACCATATATTTT; j_gene: TRBJ1-3; v_gene: TRBV5-1; d_gene: -; abundance: -
CDR3aa: CAITERGVSYNEQFF; CDR3nt: TGTGCCATCACTGAACGGGGGGTCTCCTACAATGAGCAGTTCTTC; j_gene: TRBJ2-1; v_gene: TRBV10-3; d_gene: TRBD2; abundance: -
CDR3aa: CAISGTSGGDPNEQFF; CDR3nt: TGTGCCATCAGCGGGACTAGCGGGGGGGACCCTAATGAGCAGTTCTTC; j_gene: TRBJ2-1; v_gene: TRBV10-3; d_gene: TRBD2; abundance: -
CDR3aa: CASSYKVNTEAFF; CDR3nt: TGTGCCAGCAGTTACAAAGTGAACACTGAAGCTTTCTTT; j_gene: TRBJ1-1; v_gene: TRBV6-6; d_gene: -; abundance: -